This T cell receptor (beta chain) was sequenced during a study of cytomegalovirus exposure and HLA in healthy donors. For the study at large: Earlier findings included about 120 million unique TCR beta sequences obtained from approximately 170 million T cells.

The PCR had 60 Vbeta and 13 Jbeta primers. Only in-frame clones appear in the TCRdb table, and some are missing; sequencing was by immunoSEQ multiplex PCR. The sample has about 200,000 clones, about 13% seen once. V shed 5 bases and J 5 bases; nucleotides not matched to a gene: 5. CDR1 and CDR2 (germline): SGHAT, FQNNGV. The CDR3 totals 14 residues. Study observations and caveats: Analysis was performed later, and it showed HLA-associated TCR beta chains to be more clonally expanded than equally common others. Trimming of TCR beta V- and J-genes showed a link, identified in a later analysis, to a missense DCLRE1C variant. Presence/absence analyses took donor sequencing depth as roughly uniform.

Concerning this clone itself: No antigen is known for it.

The rearrangement joins TRBV11-2 to TRBJ2-5, with 10 bases lining up with TRBD2. Sequenced sample: PBMCs. The sequence was collected from a man over 45 in good health and CMV-seropositive. The CDR3 protein is CASSHTSGEETQYF. In nucleotides, the CDR3 is TGTGCCAGCAGCCATACTAGCGGGGAGGAGACCCAGTACTTC.